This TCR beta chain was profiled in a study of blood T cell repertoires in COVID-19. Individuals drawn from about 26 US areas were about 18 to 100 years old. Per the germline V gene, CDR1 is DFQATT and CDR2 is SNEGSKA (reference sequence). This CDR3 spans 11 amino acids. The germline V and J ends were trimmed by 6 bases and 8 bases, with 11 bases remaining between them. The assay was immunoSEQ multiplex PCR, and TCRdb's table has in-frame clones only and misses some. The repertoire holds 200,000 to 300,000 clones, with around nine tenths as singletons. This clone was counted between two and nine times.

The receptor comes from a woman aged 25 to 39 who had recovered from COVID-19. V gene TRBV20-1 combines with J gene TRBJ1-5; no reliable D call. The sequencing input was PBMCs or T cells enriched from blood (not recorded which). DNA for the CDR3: TGCAGTGCGGCCCAGAGGGAGCCCCAGCATTTT. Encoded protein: CSAAQREPQHF.